This T cell receptor beta chain was obtained from a study of blood T cell repertoires in COVID-19. Study-wide background: The United States, Italy and Spain were the sources of the acute and convalescent COVID-19 samples. T cells, B-cell-depleted T cells, or PBMCs provided the cDNA or gDNA that served as material.

The Seattle patients joined while their infection was active and were tracked longitudinally afterward. As originally analysed: Reference gene primer amplification gave estimated nucleated cell counts. Sequencing was performed with immunoSEQ multiplex PCR; in TCRdb, only in-frame clones are kept and a portion is missing. V and J calls and clone size are copied from that table; D and trimming were computed from the DNA. Here the sample spans roughly 160,000 clones, under 95% being singletons. After removal of 1 base from V and 2 bases from J, the junction contained 2 bases not matched to a gene. The CDR3 contains 14 residues. The germline V gene encodes CDR1 MNHNS and CDR2 SASEGT.

Sequencing was done on a sample of peripheral blood. This chain connects TRBV6-1 to TRBJ2-7; 7 positions agree with TRBD1. This clonotype was sampled from a man in his late teens or twenties with COVID-19, enrolled during active disease. CDR3 sequence: CASSEGDSTYEQYF. CDR3 DNA: TGTGCCAGCAGTGAAGGGGACAGTACCTACGAGCAGTACTTC.